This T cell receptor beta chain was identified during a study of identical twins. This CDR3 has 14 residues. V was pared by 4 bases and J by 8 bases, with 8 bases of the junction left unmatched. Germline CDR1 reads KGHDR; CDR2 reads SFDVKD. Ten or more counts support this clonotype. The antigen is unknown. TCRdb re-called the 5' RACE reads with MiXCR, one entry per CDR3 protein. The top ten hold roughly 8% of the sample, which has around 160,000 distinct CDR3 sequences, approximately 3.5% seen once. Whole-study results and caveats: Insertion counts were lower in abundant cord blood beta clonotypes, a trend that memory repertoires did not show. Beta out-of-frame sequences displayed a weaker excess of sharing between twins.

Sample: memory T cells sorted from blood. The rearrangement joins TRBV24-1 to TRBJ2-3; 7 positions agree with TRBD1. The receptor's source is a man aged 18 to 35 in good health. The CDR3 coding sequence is TGTGCCACCAGTGACAGACAGGGATTAGCTACGCAGTATTTT. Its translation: CATSDRQGLATQYF.